The clone carrying this TCR beta chain was seen a few times. This sequence may be a read error, since a much larger clone differs from it by one base. Germline V lookup: CDR1 MNHEY, CDR2 SVGAGI. The CDR3 has 14 residues. Trimming took off 2 bases at V and 4 bases at J, with 10 bases between the two ends. Unsorted whole blood supplied the RNA, and germline DNA was extracted too. This sample is drawn from a study of tumor-infiltrating lymphocytes in primary liver carcinoma. A primer in the constant region served to generate TCR beta cDNA from 500 ng of total RNA. Three-round nested multiplex PCR performed with slightly modified ARM-PCR produced the TCR beta libraries. Each of the first two PCR rounds ran approximately 10 cycles with TRBV1-TRBV30 forward and C-beta reverse primers. TCRdb re-derived calls from the multiplex PCR reads in MiXCR, one entry per CDR3 protein. The sample shows 310,000 or so distinct CDR3 sequences, less than 75% of them seen only once.

The source material was peripheral blood. The rearrangement uses TRBV6-5 and TRBJ2-3; the D gene is possibly TRBD1 (6 bases). This clonotype was obtained from a man in his forties with primary liver carcinoma and hepatitis B virus infection. The CDR3 here is CASSYAAGADTQYF. The CDR3 DNA sequence: TGTGCCAGCAGTTACGCGGCAGGGGCAGATACGCAGTATTTT.